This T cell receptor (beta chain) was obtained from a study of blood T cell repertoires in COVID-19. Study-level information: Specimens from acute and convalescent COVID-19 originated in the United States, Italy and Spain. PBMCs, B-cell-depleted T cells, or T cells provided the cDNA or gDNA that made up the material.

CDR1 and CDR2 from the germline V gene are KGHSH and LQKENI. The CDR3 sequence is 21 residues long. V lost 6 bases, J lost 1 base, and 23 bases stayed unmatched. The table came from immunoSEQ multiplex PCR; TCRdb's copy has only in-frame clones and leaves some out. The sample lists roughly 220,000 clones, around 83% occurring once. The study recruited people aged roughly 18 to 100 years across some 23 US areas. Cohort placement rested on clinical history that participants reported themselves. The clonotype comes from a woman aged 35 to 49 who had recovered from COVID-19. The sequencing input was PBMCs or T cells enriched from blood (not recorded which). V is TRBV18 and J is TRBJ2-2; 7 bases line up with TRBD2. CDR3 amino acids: CASSFFRLLSGRGKNTGELFF. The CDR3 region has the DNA TGTGCCAGCTCCTTTTTCCGTCTCCTTAGCGGGCGCGGAAAGAACACCGGGGAGCTGTTTTTT.